The T cell receptor beta chain described here comes from a study of CD8 T cells in ankylosing spondylitis. Study results and caveats: CD8+ disease-linked clones were present at relatively low frequencies in blood. Previously reported in reactive arthritis synovial fluid and blood were some of the motif variants. Apparently characteristic of ankylosing spondylitis blood was a TCR beta motif (eight highly homologous variants). The clones that were linked to disease were reported to be significantly enriched in matched synovial fluid samples from ankylosing spondylitis patients.

The V gene's germline CDR1 is DFQATT and CDR2 SNEGSKA (reference sequence). The CDR3 covers 11 residues. V was cut by 3 bases and J by 7 bases, with 7 bases left in between. This clonotype was seen ten or more times. The antigen remains undetermined. TCRdb processed the 5' RACE reads anew with MiXCR; each CDR3 protein has one entry. The table shows 700,000 to 850,000 distinct CDR3 sequences, with over 9.5% occurring only once. The sequence was collected from a male donor with ankylosing spondylitis. Specimen: blood, either unsorted or a sorted T cell fraction (not recorded which). The chain uses TRBV20-1 and TRBJ2-4; no definite D call. The CDR3 nucleotides read TGCAGTGCTAGGCTAGAGAACATTCAGTACTTC. Its translation: CSARLENIQYF.